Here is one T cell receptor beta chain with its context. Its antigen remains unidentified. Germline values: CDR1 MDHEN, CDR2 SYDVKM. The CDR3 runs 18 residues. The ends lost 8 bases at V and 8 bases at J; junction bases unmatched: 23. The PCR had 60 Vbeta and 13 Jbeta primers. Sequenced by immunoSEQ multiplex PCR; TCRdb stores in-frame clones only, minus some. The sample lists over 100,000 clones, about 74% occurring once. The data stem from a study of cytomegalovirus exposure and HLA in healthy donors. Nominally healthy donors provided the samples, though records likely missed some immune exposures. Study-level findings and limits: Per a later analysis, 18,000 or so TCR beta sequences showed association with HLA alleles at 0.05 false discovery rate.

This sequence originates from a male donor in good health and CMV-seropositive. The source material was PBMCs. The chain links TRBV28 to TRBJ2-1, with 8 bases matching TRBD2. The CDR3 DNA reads TGTGCCAGCCCCGGGACGGGAGGGCCTCTGGTCTCGATCGATGAGCAGTTCTTC. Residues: CASPGTGGPLVSIDEQFF.